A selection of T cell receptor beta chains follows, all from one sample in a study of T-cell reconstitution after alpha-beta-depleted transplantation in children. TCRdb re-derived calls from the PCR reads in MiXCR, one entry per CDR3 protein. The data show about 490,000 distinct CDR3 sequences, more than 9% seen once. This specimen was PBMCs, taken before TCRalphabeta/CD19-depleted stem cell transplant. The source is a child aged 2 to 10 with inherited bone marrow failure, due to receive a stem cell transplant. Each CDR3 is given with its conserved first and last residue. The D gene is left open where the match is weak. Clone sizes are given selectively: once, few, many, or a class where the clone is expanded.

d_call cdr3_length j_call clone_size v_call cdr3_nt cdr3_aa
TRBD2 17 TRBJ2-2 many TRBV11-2 TGTGCCAGCAGCTTATTTCTACTAGCGGGAGGTACCGGGGAGCTGTTTTTT CASSLFLLAGGTGELFF
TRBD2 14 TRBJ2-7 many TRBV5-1 TGCGCCAGCAGCTCACAAGCGGGAGTGGGAGAGCAGTACTTC CASSSQAGVGEQYF
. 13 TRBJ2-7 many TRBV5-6 TGTGCCAGCAGCGGGATCTTGCCCGGTAGATTGTACTTC CASSGILPGRLYF
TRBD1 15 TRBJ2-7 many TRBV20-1 TGCAGTGCCCCGAATGTGGGACAGGGGCTATACGAGCAGTACTTC CSAPNVGQGLYEQYF
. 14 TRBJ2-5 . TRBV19 TGTGCCAGTAGTATTGGGGAGGCCGGCCCGACCCAGTACTTC CASSIGEAGPTQYF
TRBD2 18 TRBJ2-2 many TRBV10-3 TGTGCCATCAGGAGGGGGACTAGCGGGGCGATATTCACCGGGGAGCTGTTTTTT CAIRRGTSGAIFTGELFF
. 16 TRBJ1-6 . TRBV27 TGTGCCAGCAGTTTAGAGCCGGGGGGGATGAATTCACCCCTCCACTTT CASSLEPGGMNSPLHF
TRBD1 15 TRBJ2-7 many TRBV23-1 TGCGCCAGCAGTCAGCCCGGGACAGGAGTCCACGAGCAGTACTTC CASSQPGTGVHEQYF
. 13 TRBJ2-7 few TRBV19 TGTGCCAGTAGTATGGTGGGGGGCTACGAGCAGTACTTC CASSMVGGYEQYF
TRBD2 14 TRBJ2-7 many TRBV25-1 TGTGCCAGCAGTCCCGCTAGCGGGACGAGAGAGCAGTACTTC CASSPASGTREQYF
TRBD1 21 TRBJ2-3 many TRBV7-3 TGTGCCAGCAGCTCCCCGGGACAGGGGGCGACTAGCGGGCCTTCGGTAGATACGCAGTATTTT CASSSPGQGATSGPSVDTQYF
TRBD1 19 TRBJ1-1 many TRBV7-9 TGTGCCAGCAGCTTAGTGGGACAGGGGAAAGGATCCCTGAACACTGAAGCTTTCTTT CASSLVGQGKGSLNTEAFF
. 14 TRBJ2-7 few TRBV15 TGTGCCACCAGCCGCGATTCCGGGACCTACGAGCAGTACTTC CATSRDSGTYEQYF
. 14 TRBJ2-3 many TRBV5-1 TGCGCCAGCAGCCCTGGGGTCGGGACAGATACGCAGTATTTT CASSPGVGTDTQYF
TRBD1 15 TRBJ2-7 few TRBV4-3 TGCGCCAGCAGCCGAGGGGCGGGACAGGCCTACGAGCAGTACTTC CASSRGAGQAYEQYF
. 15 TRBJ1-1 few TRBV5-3 TGTGCCAGAAGCCGTCACCGTGATTGGAACACTGAAGCTTTCTTT CARSRHRDWNTEAFF
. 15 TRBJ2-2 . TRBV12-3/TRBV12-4 TGTGCCAGCAGTTTAGTCTCTGAGAACACCGGGGAGCTGTTTTTT CASSLVSENTGELFF